This T cell receptor (beta chain) originates from a study of shared clonotypes between healthy human individuals. Overall study: There were three CD4 naive, three CD4 memory, two CD8 naive and one CD8 memory plates per donor.

Per sorted-subset replicate PCR, input was 200 to 250 ng DNA, representing around 28,000 T cell genomes. The assay was immunoSEQ multiplex PCR, and TCRdb's table has in-frame clones only and misses some. The table lists nearly 1,000,000 clones, more than 75% of them singletons, with approximately 1.5% in the top ten. The donors were adults (healthy and HIV-negative) with no recent acute infections or vaccinations. Within Nashville, Tennessee resided all donors, each a Caucasian adult. The receptor was derived from a man between 18 and 35 years old in good health. The specimen sequenced was memory CD4+ T cells sorted from blood. Specified subset: CD45RA-negative fraction.

The CDR3, as DNA: TGTGCCAGCAGCTTAGGATCTAGCGGGCTGAACACCGGGGAGCTGTTTTTT. Protein: CASSLGSSGLNTGELFF. The V call is TRBV7-6, the J call TRBJ2-2, with TRBD2 matching 8 bases. Looked up from germline, CDR1 is SGHVS and CDR2 is FNYEAQ. Losses at the gene ends were 1 base for V and 1 base for J; bases not matched to a gene: 5. CDR3 length equals 17 residues.